This T cell receptor beta chain was captured by sequencing in a study of blood T cell repertoires in COVID-19. Study summary: Sites across the United States, Italy and Spain contributed samples from acute and convalescent COVID-19. T cells, B-cell-depleted T cells, or PBMCs provided the cDNA or gDNA that served as material.

J was trimmed by 10 bases and V by 2 bases; bases with no gene match: 10. The CDR3 spans 15 residues. Germline lookup yields CDR1 KGHSH and CDR2 LQKENI. This clone showed up just a few times. Libraries were prepared by immunoSEQ multiplex PCR; TCRdb keeps only in-frame clonotypes and omits some of them. The sample consists of about 200,000 clones, 85% to 90% of them appearing once. This clonotype originated in a woman between 65 and 79 years old with acute or convalescent COVID-19. The sample consisted of peripheral blood. The J gene is TRBJ2-1, the V gene TRBV18, with 8 bases lining up with TRBD2. The CDR3 here is CASSPGGAGGREQFF. In DNA form, the CDR3 reads TGTGCCAGCTCACCAGGCGGCGCGGGGGGCAGGGAGCAGTTCTTC.